These 19 T cell receptor beta chains share one sample of origin, sequenced in a study of shared clonotypes between healthy human individuals. TCRdb's table, derived via immunoSEQ multiplex PCR, lists solely in-frame clones and lacks some. The sample records around 2.5 million clones, 80% to 95% being singletons. Material for sequencing was naive CD4+ T cells from PBMCs. Subset indicated: CD45RA+ positively selected. These receptors were taken from a man younger than 30 in good health. Some clones in this sample may be carry-over from other donors' samples.

V is TRBV30 and J is TRBJ1-1, with D possibly TRBD1 on 5 matching bases. The CDR3 spans 16 residues. Germline CDR1 is GTSNPN and CDR2 is SVGIG (reference sequence). With 4 bases removed from V and 0 bases from J, the gap between germline ends came to 18 bases. The CDR3 nucleotides are TGTGCCTGGAAAAGGGGACCTCTTCTAGTGAACACTGAAGCTTTCTTT. Protein sequence: CAWKRGPLLVNTEAFF.

The chain carries TRBV4-2 and TRBJ1-6, with 7 bases identical to TRBD1. Looked up from germline, CDR1 is LGHNA and CDR2 is YNFKEQ. CDR3 length: 18 amino acids. The V segment lost 3 bases and the J segment 5 bases; nucleotides outside the gene matches: 13. This CDR3 reads CASSQERLDRLDNSPLHF. CDR3 DNA sequence: TGTGCCAGCAGCCAGGAGAGGCTGGACAGGCTCGATAATTCACCCCTCCACTTT.

V is TRBV27 and J is TRBJ2-2; 7 nucleotides agree with TRBD2. The CDR3 is 17 residues long. CDR1 is MNHEY and CDR2 is SMNVEV in the germline V gene (reference sequence). V was clipped by 7 bases and J by 0 bases; unmatched bases: 11. CDR3 sequence: CASKKTSTLANTGELFF. CDR3 sequence (DNA): TGTGCCAGCAAGAAGACTAGCACCCTCGCGAACACCGGGGAGCTGTTTTTT.

CDR3 DNA sequence: TGCGCCAGCAGCCTCACAGGTGCCCCCGATACGCAGTATTTT. Its translation is CASSLTGAPDTQYF. The gene calls are TRBV5-1 and TRBJ2-3; maybe TRBD1 (5 bases). The CDR3 totals 14 residues. With 4 bases removed from V and 6 bases from J, the gap between germline ends came to 15 bases. Germline assignment: CDR1 SGHRS and CDR2 YFSETQ. Together with reference TRBV5-1 and TRBJ2-3, the CDR3 gives the full variable domain: KAGVTQTPRYLIKTRGQQVTLSCSPISGHRSVSWYQQTPGQGLQFLFEYFSETQRNKGNFPGRFSGRQFSNSRSEMNVSTLELGDSALYLCASSLTGAPDTQYFGPGTRLTVL.

The chain is built from TRBV2 and TRBJ1-2; D is possibly TRBD1 (6 bases). V lost 2 bases and J lost 6, with 19 bases in between. CDR1 and CDR2 (germline): SNHLY, FYNNEI. This CDR3 comprises 16 residues. The CDR3 region has the DNA TGTGCCAGCAGTGAAACGGCCGGCCAGGGGTTTGATGGCTACACCTTC. This translates into CASSETAGQGFDGYTF. The full variable domain, its missing parts supplied by reference TRBV2 and TRBJ1-2, is EPEVTQTPSHQVTQMGQEVILRCVPISNHLYFYWYRQILGQKVEFLVSFYNNEISEKSEIFDDQFSVERPDGSNFTLKIRSTKLEDSAMYFCASSETAGQGFDGYTFGSGTRLTVV.

This clone was detected only a few times. The V call is TRBV9, the J call TRBJ1-2; D is possibly TRBD1 (6 bases). V was pared by 0 bases and J by 7 bases, with 13 bases between. Per the germline V gene, CDR1 is SGDLS and CDR2 is YYNGEE. The CDR3 consists of 14 residues. The CDR3 here is CASSVGDRTSGYTF. The DNA of the CDR3 is TGTGCCAGCAGCGTAGGAGACAGGACCTCTGGCTACACCTTC.

This rearrangement joins TRBV27 to TRBJ2-7; 10 bases fit TRBD1. The CDR3 is 14 amino acids. Looked up from germline, CDR1 is MNHEY and CDR2 is SMNVEV (reference sequence). V shed 3 bases and J 6 bases; nucleotides not matched to a gene: 5. The CDR3, as DNA: TGTGCCAGCAGTTTGGACAGGGGGAAGAGCGAGCAGTACTTC. Its protein is CASSLDRGKSEQYF.

The DNA for the CDR3 is TGTGCCAGCAGTTTAGCCGGGACCGTTTTAAGGACCCAGTACTTC. This gives the protein CASSLAGTVLRTQYF. The J gene is TRBJ2-5, the V gene TRBV28; TRBD1 or TRBD2 may be the D gene (5 bases each). Between the trimmed V and J ends, which lost 2 bases and 7 bases, there was a span of 17 bases. This CDR3 region has 15 residues. Per germline, CDR1 MDHEN and CDR2 SYDVKM.

This clone was observed once. The J gene is TRBJ1-2, the V gene TRBV19, with D unclear. Trimming shortened V by 2 bases and J by 3 bases, and 10 bases separated the two germline ends. CDR1 LNHDA and CDR2 SQIVND come from the germline V gene (reference sequence). The CDR3 consists of 14 residues. In DNA form, the CDR3 reads TGTGCCAGTAGTATAAGGATTGGCGACTATGGCTACACCTTC. Translating it yields CASSIRIGDYGYTF.

This rearrangement joins TRBV29-1 to TRBJ2-5; no clear D gene. The J call is in doubt because the DNA end fits TRBJ2-7 better. CDR1 SQVTM and CDR2 ANQGSEA come from the germline V gene. The CDR3 is 12 amino acids. The CDR3 DNA sequence: TGCAGCGTTTCCCACATCCGGGACGAGCAGTACTTC. This gives the protein CSVSHIRDEQYF.

Notes on this clone: Relative to the germline gene, one junction end is altered; a read error may explain this. The gene calls are TRBV27 and TRBJ1-2; TRBD1 matches at 9 bases. The CDR3 has 14 amino acids. CDR1 and CDR2 from the germline V gene are MNHEY and SMNVEV (reference sequence). The CDR3 DNA sequence: TGTGCCGGCAGGCCCTCGGGACAGGGTTATGGCTACACCTTC. Protein: CAGRPSGQGYGYTF.

This clone was recorded only once. The chain employs TRBV4-2 and TRBJ2-6, with D perhaps matching TRBD1 (6 bases). Germline CDR1 is LGHNA and CDR2 is YNFKEQ. CDR3 length: 16 amino acids. V was pared by 2 bases and J by 1 base, with 9 bases between. The CDR3 region is CASSQNRDSGANVLTF. The CDR3 DNA reads as TGTGCCAGCAGCCAAAACAGGGATTCTGGGGCCAACGTCCTGACTTTC.

This clone was observed once. This chain links TRBV10-3 with TRBJ2-3; 7 positions match TRBD2. The length of the CDR3 is 15 residues. Germline lookup yields CDR1 ENHRY and CDR2 SYGVKD. The CDR3 protein is CASELVAGDTDTQYF. CDR3 nucleotide sequence: TGTGCTTCCGAGTTGGTCGCGGGAGACACAGATACGCAGTATTTT.

This sequence joins TRBV6-6 and TRBJ2-1; 8 bases are a match to TRBD2. This CDR3 is built from 15 residues. Germline V gene data show CDR1 as MNHNY and CDR2 as SVGAGI (reference sequence). Trimming removed 4 bases from V and 5 bases from J; junction bases left unmatched: 7. DNA of the CDR3: TGTGCCAGCAGTTCCTCGGGCGGGAGGAACAATGAGCAGTTCTTC. It encodes CASSSSGGRNNEQFF.

The rearrangement links TRBV29-1 to TRBJ2-5; either TRBD1 or TRBD2 may supply D (5 bases each). Judging by the DNA end, TRBJ2-7 fits better; the J call may be wrong. The CDR3 has 13 residues. CDR1 SQVTM and CDR2 ANQGSEA come from the germline V gene. The CDR3 spells CSVRGRAGYEQYF. The DNA of the CDR3 is TGCAGCGTGAGGGGTCGGGCAGGCTACGAGCAGTACTTC.

The J gene is TRBJ1-5, the V gene TRBV7-2; 9 bases match TRBD1. The CDR3 is 18 amino acids. The V segment lost 1 base and the J segment 4 bases; nucleotides outside the gene matches: 11. Germline assignment: CDR1 SGHTA and CDR2 FQGNSA. The CDR3 DNA is TGTGCCAGCAGCTTAGGTACCACCCGGGACAGGGAAAATCAGCCCCAGCATTTT. Translated, it gives CASSLGTTRDRENQPQHF.

This clone has a handful of counts. The chain is built from TRBV30 and TRBJ1-1; no reliable D call. The CDR3 extends over 14 amino acids. Germline V gene data show CDR1 as GTSNPN and CDR2 as SVGIG (reference sequence). Trimming removed 1 base from V and 9 bases from J, with 18 bases in between. CDR3: CAWSAPRTVGKAFF. The CDR3 nucleotides are TGTGCCTGGAGTGCACCCAGGACCGTAGGCAAAGCTTTCTTT.

The rearrangement links TRBV12-1 to TRBJ2-5; the table's D call of TRBD2 was not tested on the DNA. TRBV12-1 is an annotated pseudogene. There are 19 residues in the CDR3. The CDR3 protein is CASSSPTGGAEATQETQYF. The CDR3 nucleotides read TGTGCCAGCAGCTCGCCGACCGGGGGGGCGGAGGCTACGCAAGAGACCCAGTACTTC.

In this sample, this clone turned up once. Other DNA sequences in this sample translate to the same CDR3. The V and J genes are TRBV5-1 and TRBJ2-7, with D possibly matching TRBD2 (5 bases). Trimming left V 0 bases short and J 0 bases short, with 7 bases between. Germline-derived CDR1 and CDR2 are SGHRS and YFSETQ. The CDR3 extends over 14 amino acids. Written as DNA, the CDR3 is TGCGCCAGCAGCTTGGGGGGAGACTCCTACGAGCAGTACTTC. This gives the protein CASSLGGDSYEQYF.